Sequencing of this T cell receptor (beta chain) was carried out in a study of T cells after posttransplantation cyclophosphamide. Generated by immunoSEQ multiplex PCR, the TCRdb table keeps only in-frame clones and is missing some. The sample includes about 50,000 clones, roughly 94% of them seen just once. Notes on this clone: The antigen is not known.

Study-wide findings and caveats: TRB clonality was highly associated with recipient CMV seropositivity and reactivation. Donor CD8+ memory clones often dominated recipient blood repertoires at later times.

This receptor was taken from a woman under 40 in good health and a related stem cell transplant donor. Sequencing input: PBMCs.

CDR3: CASSLGPQGNTEAFF. CDR3 nucleotide sequence: TGTGCCAGCAGCCTAGGACCTCAGGGGAACACTGAAGCTTTCTTT. The V gene is TRBV11-1, the J gene TRBJ1-1; tentatively, D is TRBD1 (5 bases). Trimming cost V 5 bases and J 1 base, with 14 bases left between them. CDR3 length: 15 amino acids. Germline V lookup: CDR1 SGHAT, CDR2 FQDESV (reference sequence).